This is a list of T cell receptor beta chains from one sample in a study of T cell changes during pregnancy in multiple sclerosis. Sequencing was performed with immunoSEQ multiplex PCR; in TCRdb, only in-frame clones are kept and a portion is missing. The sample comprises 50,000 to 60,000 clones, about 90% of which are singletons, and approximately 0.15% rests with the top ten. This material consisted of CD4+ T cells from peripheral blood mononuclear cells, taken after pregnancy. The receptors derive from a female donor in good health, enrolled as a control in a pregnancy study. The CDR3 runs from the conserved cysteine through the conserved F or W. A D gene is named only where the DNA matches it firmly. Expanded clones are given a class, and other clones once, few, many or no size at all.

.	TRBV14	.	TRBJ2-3	TGTGCCAGCAGCTACACAGATACGCAGTATTTT	CASSYTDTQYF
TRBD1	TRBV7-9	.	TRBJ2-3	TGTGCCAGCAGCTGGGGGACAGGGTCTAGCACAGATACGCAGTATTTT	CASSWGTGSSTDTQYF
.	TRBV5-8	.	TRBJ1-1	TGTGCCAGCAGCCGCCCGGGACGGACAGTGAACACTGAAGCTTTCTTT	CASSRPGRTVNTEAFF
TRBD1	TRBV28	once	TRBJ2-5	TGTGCCAGCGCGACAGGGAGCGAAGAGACCCAGTACTTC	CASATGSEETQYF
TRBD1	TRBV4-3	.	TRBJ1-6	TGCGCCAGCAGCCAAGATTCCCTCCGGACAGGGAGAAACTTCCCCCTCCACTTT	CASSQDSLRTGRNFPLHF
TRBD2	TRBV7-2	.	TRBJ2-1	TGTGCCAGCAGCCTGCGGGGGGGCGGCGGTGCCTACAATGAGCAGTTCTTC	CASSLRGGGGAYNEQFF
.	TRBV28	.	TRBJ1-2	TGTGCCAGCAGTTCCAGGGGCCTCTATGGCTACACCTTC	CASSSRGLYGYTF
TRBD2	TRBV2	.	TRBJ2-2	TGTGCCAGCAGGGTAACTAGCGGGGCATCCGGGGAGCTGTTTTTT	CASRVTSGASGELFF
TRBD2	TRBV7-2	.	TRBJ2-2	TGTGCCAGCAGCGCACTAGCGGGGGGGAGGGTCGGGGAGCTGTTTTTT	CASSALAGGRVGELFF
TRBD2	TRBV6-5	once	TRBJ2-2	TGTGCCAGTCAAGCGGGGGCCCTCACCGGGGAGCTGTTTTTT	CASQAGALTGELFF
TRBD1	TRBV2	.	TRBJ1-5	TGTGCCAGCAGTGAAGCCGGGACAGGGTTGAGCAATCAGCCCCAGCATTTT	CASSEAGTGLSNQPQHF
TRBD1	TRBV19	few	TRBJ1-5	TGTGCCAGTAGAGGGACAGGAGGGGTCAATCAGCCCCAGCATTTT	CASRGTGGVNQPQHF